A selection of T cell receptor beta chains follows, all from one sample in a study of response to subunit inactivated influenza vaccine. TCRdb reprocessed the RT-PCR reads via MiXCR and lists one record per CDR3 protein. In the table there are around 750,000 distinct CDR3 sequences, about 20% of which are singletons. Sequencing was performed on PBMCs from blood, taken roughly 5 days after vaccination. These receptor sequences come from a man aged 50-59 years who received an inactivated influenza vaccine. CDR3s include the opening cysteine and the closing phenylalanine or tryptophan. D genes are given only for firm matches. Only some rows state a clone size, as once, few, many or a class for expanded clones.

>TRBJ2-5|TRBV20-1|TRBD2|14|few
TGCAGTGCTAGCGGGGGGGCGAGTCGAGAGACCCAGTACTTC
CSASGGASRETQYF
>TRBJ2-3|TRBV11-1|TRBD2|19|-
TGTGCCAGCAGCTTACGGGCGATCATGGCGGGGGACTTCACAGATACGCAGTATTTT
CASSLRAIMAGDFTDTQYF
>TRBJ2-1|TRBV7-8|TRBD2|13|few
TGTGCCAGCAGCTACGGACTAGCGGGAGAGCAGTTCTTC
CASSYGLAGEQFF
>TRBJ2-1|TRBV7-6|-|14|few
TGTGCCAGCAGCTTAGCCCAGGGAGTAAATGAGCAGTTCTTC
CASSLAQGVNEQFF
>TRBJ2-1|TRBV12-3/TRBV12-4|TRBD2|15|-
TGTGCCAGCAGTTTAGGCCATGGACTAGCAGGGGAGCAGTTCTTC
CASSLGHGLAGEQFF
>TRBJ2-1|TRBV7-8|TRBD2|17|few
TGTGCCAGCAGCCCAGGGACTAGCGGGATCCATTACAATGAGCAGTTCTTC
CASSPGTSGIHYNEQFF
>TRBJ2-5|TRBV6-5|-|14|few
TGTGCCAGCAGTTACTCCTTTTCCGCGGGGACCCAGTACTTC
CASSYSFSAGTQYF
>TRBJ1-5|TRBV7-9|-|14|few
TGTGCCAGCAGCTTAGGCGAGCGGAATCAGCCCCAGCATTTT
CASSLGERNQPQHF
>TRBJ1-6|TRBV7-9|-|12|-
TGTGCCAGCGGGGAACGGGATTCACCCCTCCACTTT
CASGERDSPLHF
>TRBJ1-1|TRBV11-2|-|13|-
TGTGCCAGCACCCCTCTTTACAACACTGAAGCTTTCTTT
CASTPLYNTEAFF
>TRBJ1-2|TRBV6-1|-|15|few
TGTGCCAGCATCAAAGGGGGTGGTGGCGAATATGGCTACACCTTC
CASIKGGGGEYGYTF
>TRBJ2-2|TRBV11-3|TRBD2|16|few
TGTGCCAGCAGCTTCACTAGCGGGAGTTACACCGGGGAGCTGTTTTTT
CASSFTSGSYTGELFF
>TRBJ2-2|TRBV12-3/TRBV12-4|-|16|-
TGTGCCAGCAGTTCCCCCGGGAAAAGGGGATCCGGGGAGCTGTTTTTT
CASSSPGKRGSGELFF
>TRBJ2-3|TRBV5-1|TRBD1|14|-
TGCGCCAGCAGTTATTGGACAGGGGACGATACGCAGTATTTT
CASSYWTGDDTQYF
>TRBJ1-2|TRBV4-2|-|16|few
TGTGCCAGCAGCCAAGATAGAGTTGACAGTCTCTATGGCTACACCTTC
CASSQDRVDSLYGYTF
>TRBJ2-1|TRBV7-8|TRBD2|14|many
TGTGCCAGCACACTAGCGGGGGGATACAATGAGCAGTTCTTC
CASTLAGGYNEQFF
>TRBJ2-5|TRBV7-9|-|14|few
TGTGCCAGCAGCTTTTTCCACAGGCAAGAGACCCAGTACTTC
CASSFFHRQETQYF
>TRBJ2-5|TRBV7-2|-|15|few
TGTGCCAGCAGCAAAGCCGGGGTACGGGAAGAGACCCAGTACTTC
CASSKAGVREETQYF
>TRBJ2-7|TRBV10-3|-|15|-
TGTGCCATCAGACCGTCTACCCCGGGAAGACACGAGCAGTACTTC
CAIRPSTPGRHEQYF
>TRBJ1-5|TRBV2|-|15|-
TGTGCCAGCAGTGAAGGGAGGAGAGGGAATCAGCCCCAGCATTTT
CASSEGRRGNQPQHF
>TRBJ2-7|TRBV7-9|TRBD2|17|few
TGTGCCAGCAGCCCTACAGCGGGACTAGCGGGAGCTTACGAGCAGTACTTC
CASSPTAGLAGAYEQYF
>TRBJ2-1|TRBV25-1|-|14|-
TGTGCCAGCAGTGAACAGGGTTTGTACAATGAGCAGTTCTTC
CASSEQGLYNEQFF
>TRBJ1-1|TRBV20-1|-|14|-
TGCAGTGCAACGAACGGGGGCTTAAACACTGAAGCTTTCTTT
CSATNGGLNTEAFF
>TRBJ2-1|TRBV6-2/TRBV6-3|TRBD1|12|-
TGTGCCAGCTTACAGGGGGCCGGCGAGCAGTTCTTC
CASLQGAGEQFF
>TRBJ2-6|TRBV29-1|-|15|few
TGCAGCGCCATGGGGCTAAGTTCTGGGGCCAACGTCCTGACTTTC
CSAMGLSSGANVLTF
>TRBJ2-2|TRBV2|-|17|-
TGTGCCAGCAGTGACTTGTGGGCGGAGACGAACACCGGGGAGCTGTTTTTT
CASSDLWAETNTGELFF
>TRBJ1-1|TRBV7-9|TRBD1|13|-
TGTGCCACCCAGGGACAGGTGAACACTGAAGCTTTCTTT
CATQGQVNTEAFF
>TRBJ2-1|TRBV28|-|13|-
TGTGCCAGCCAGCCGGGATACTACAATGAGCAGTTCTTC
CASQPGYYNEQFF
>TRBJ2-5|TRBV7-2|-|17|few
TGTGCCAGCAGCTTGCATATGACCGGGACATTTCAAGAGACCCAGTACTTC
CASSLHMTGTFQETQYF
>TRBJ1-6|TRBV5-1|-|13|many
TGCGCCAGCAGCCCCAGACAGAATTCACCCCTCCACTTT
CASSPRQNSPLHF
>TRBJ2-1|TRBV12-3/TRBV12-4|TRBD2|14|many
TGTGCCAGCGGCCAGCGGGGGGGCAGGAATGAGCAGTTCTTC
CASGQRGGRNEQFF
>TRBJ2-2|TRBV6-5|TRBD1|16|-
TGTGCCAGCAGTTACTCAGGGGGCGCGGGCACCGGGGAGCTGTTTTTT
CASSYSGGAGTGELFF
>TRBJ2-7|TRBV28|-|14|few
TGTGCCAGCAGTTTATCCGGGAAACCCTACGAGCAGTACTTC
CASSLSGKPYEQYF
>TRBJ1-2|TRBV20-1|-|13|many
TGCAGTGCATGGGGGGCACCGAACTATGGCTACACCTTC
CSAWGAPNYGYTF
>TRBJ2-3|TRBV12-3/TRBV12-4|TRBD2|20|few
TGTGCCACCCTCCTGGGTAGCGGGGGCCTGGTGGTCTCAGGCACAGATACGCAGTATTTT
CATLLGSGGLVVSGTDTQYF
>TRBJ1-5|TRBV2|-|14|-
TGTGCCAGCAGTGCCAGCAACCGTAATCAGCCCCAGCATTTT
CASSASNRNQPQHF
>TRBJ2-1|TRBV20-1|TRBD2|12|few
TGCAACCCAGCGGGATCTAGGGTTGAGCAGTTCTTC
CNPAGSRVEQFF
>TRBJ2-7|TRBV11-2|-|14|few
TGTGCCAGCAGCCATTCGGCCCGGTTTTACGAGCAGTACTTC
CASSHSARFYEQYF
>TRBJ2-3|TRBV10-3|TRBD1|15|few
TGTGCCATCAGTGTTGAGGGACAGGGCACAGATACGCAGTATTTT
CAISVEGQGTDTQYF
>TRBJ1-1|TRBV7-9|TRBD1|15|-
TGTGCCAGCAGCCCCAGGGGGCGAAGAGATACTGAAGCTTTCTTT
CASSPRGRRDTEAFF
>TRBJ2-3|TRBV20-1|TRBD2|18|few
TGCAGTGCTAGAGTTAGCGGGAGTTCCTCGTTGGTATCGGATACGCAGTATTTT
CSARVSGSSSLVSDTQYF
>TRBJ2-3|TRBV19|TRBD2|15|-
TGTGCCAGTAACCTCCCGGGACTAGCGGGAGATACGCAGTATTTT
CASNLPGLAGDTQYF
>TRBJ2-1|TRBV7-2|TRBD2|16|-
TGTGCCAGCAGCTCAATAACTAGCGTTCCAACAATCCAGCAGTTCTTC
CASSSITSVPTIQQFF
>TRBJ2-5|TRBV11-2|TRBD2|16|-
TGTGCCAGCAGATTAGCACTAGCGGTAGCAGAAGAGACCCAGTACTTC
CASRLALAVAEETQYF
>TRBJ2-1|TRBV4-1|-|15|few
TGCGCCAGCAGCCAAGAAGTGGGGATGTACAATGAGCAGTTCTTC
CASSQEVGMYNEQFF
>TRBJ2-5|TRBV20-1|TRBD1|15|many
TGCAGTGCTAGAGATCGTACAGGGGGCCGAAAGACCCAGTACTTC
CSARDRTGGRKTQYF
>TRBJ2-3|TRBV29-1|-|13|-
TGCAGCGCGACCGGTCCCACGGGAGATACGCAGTATTTT
CSATGPTGDTQYF
>TRBJ2-3|TRBV6-2/TRBV6-3|TRBD2|19|-
TGTGCCAGCAGTTACTCGAATAGCGGGGGGACTCGAAGCACAGATACGCAGTATTTT
CASSYSNSGGTRSTDTQYF
>TRBJ2-7|TRBV20-1|TRBD1|12|-
TGCAGTGCACCGGGACAGGCGTACGAGCAGTACTTC
CSAPGQAYEQYF
>TRBJ2-5|TRBV5-1|TRBD2|15|few
TGCGCCAGCAACATCGCTAGCGGGAGTCAAGAGACCCAGTACTTC
CASNIASGSQETQYF